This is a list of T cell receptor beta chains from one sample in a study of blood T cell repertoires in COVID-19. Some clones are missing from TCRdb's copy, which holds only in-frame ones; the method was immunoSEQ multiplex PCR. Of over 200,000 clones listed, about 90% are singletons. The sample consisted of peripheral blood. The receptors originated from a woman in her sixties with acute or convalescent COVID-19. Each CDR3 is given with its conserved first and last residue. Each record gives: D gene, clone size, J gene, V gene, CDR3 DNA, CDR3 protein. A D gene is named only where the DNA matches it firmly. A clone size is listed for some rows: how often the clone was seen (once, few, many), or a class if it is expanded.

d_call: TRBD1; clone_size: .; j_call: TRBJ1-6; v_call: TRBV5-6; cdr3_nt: TGTGCCAGCAGCTTGACCGGGACAGGGGTTTCACCCCTCCACTTT; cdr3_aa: CASSLTGTGVSPLHF
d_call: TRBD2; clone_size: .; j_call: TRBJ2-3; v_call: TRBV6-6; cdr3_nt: TGTGCCAGCAGTTACTCCGGGACTAGCGGCACAGATACGCAGTATTTT; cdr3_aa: CASSYSGTSGTDTQYF
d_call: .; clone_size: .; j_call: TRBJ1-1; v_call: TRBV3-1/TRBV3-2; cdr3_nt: TGTGCCAGCAGCCCGGGGGTTTTCGCTGAAGCTTTCTTT; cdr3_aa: CASSPGVFAEAFF
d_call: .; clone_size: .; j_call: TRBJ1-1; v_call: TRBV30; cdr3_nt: TGTGCCTGGTCCCAGGGGTTTGGCACTGAAGCTTTCTTT; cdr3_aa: CAWSQGFGTEAFF
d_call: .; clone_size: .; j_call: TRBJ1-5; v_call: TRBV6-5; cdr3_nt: TGTGCCAGCAGGGACAGTGGGGGTAATCAGCCCCAGCATTTT; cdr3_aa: CASRDSGGNQPQHF
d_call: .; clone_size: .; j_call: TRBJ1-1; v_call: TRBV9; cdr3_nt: TGTGCCAGCAGCGTAGGAGTGGGTTTGGCTAGAGAAGCTTTCTTT; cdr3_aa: CASSVGVGLAREAFF
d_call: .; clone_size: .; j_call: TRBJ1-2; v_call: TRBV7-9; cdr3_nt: TGTGCCAGCAGCCCCGTAGGGTGGGGGCCCTATGGCTACACCTTC; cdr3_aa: CASSPVGWGPYGYTF
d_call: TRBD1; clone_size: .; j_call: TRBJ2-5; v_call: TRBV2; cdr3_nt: TGTGCCAGCCAGATCGGGACAGTAGAGACCCAGTACTTC; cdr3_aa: CASQIGTVETQYF
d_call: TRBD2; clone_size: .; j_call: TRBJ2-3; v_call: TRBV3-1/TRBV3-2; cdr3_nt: TGTGCCAGCAGGGGAGGGTGGGGAGATACGCAGTATTTT; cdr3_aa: CASRGGWGDTQYF
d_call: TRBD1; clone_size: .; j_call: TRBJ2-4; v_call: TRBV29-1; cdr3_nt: TGCAGCTGCCGGGTCCGGGACAGCATATTAGCCAAAAACATTCAGTACTTC; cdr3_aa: CSCRVRDSILAKNIQYF
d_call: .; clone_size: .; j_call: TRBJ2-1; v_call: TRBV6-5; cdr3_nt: TGTGCCAGCAGGATCAGGGGCCGGCAGGGCAATGAGCAGTTCTTC; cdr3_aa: CASRIRGRQGNEQFF
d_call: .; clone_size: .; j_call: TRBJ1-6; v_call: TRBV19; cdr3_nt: TGTGCCAGTAGTATCACAGGGAATAATTCACCCCTCCACTTT; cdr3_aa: CASSITGNNSPLHF
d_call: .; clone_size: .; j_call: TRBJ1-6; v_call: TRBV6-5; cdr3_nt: TGTGCCAGCACTCACTTACCGGATAATTCACCCCTCCACTTT; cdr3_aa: CASTHLPDNSPLHF
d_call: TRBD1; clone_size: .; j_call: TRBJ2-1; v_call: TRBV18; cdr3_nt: TGTGCCAGCTCACACTTCTTCTCCGGGACAGGTCACAATGAGCAGTTCTTC; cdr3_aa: CASSHFFSGTGHNEQFF
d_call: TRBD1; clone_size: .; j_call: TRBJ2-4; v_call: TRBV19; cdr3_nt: TGTGCCAGTAGTATAACCCCTGGACAGGGAGGAAACATTCAGTACTTC; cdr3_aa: CASSITPGQGGNIQYF
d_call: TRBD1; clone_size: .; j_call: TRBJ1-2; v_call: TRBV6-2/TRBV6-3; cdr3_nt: TGTGCCAGCAGCCCGGGACAGGCATATGGCTACACCTTC; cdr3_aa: CASSPGQAYGYTF
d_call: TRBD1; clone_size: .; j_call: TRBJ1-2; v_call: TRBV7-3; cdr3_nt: TGTGCCAGCAGCTTAACGGGACAGGGGGACTATGGCTACACCTTC; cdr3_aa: CASSLTGQGDYGYTF
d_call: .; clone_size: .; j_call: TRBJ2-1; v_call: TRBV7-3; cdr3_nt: TGTGCCAGCAGCTTAGGGCAGGGCATAAACTCCTACAATGAGCAGTTCTTC; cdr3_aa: CASSLGQGINSYNEQFF
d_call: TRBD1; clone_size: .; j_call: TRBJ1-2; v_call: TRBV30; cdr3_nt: TGTGCCTGGACGACAGGGTGGGATGGCTACACCTTC; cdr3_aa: CAWTTGWDGYTF
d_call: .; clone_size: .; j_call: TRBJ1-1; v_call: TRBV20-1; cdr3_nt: TGCAGTGCTAGTTCCAGGAGGCACACTGAAGCTTTCTTT; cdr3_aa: CSASSRRHTEAFF
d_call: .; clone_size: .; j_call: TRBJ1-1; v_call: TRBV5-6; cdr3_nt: TGTGCCAGCAGCTTGATCGGGATTGGGAGAATGAACACTGAAGCTTTCTTT; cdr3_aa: CASSLIGIGRMNTEAFF
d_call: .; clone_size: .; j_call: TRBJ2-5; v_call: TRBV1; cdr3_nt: TGCACCAGCAGCCAAGAAGGCCAGGCGTGGTTGGGAGAGACCCAGTACTTC; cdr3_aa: CTSSQEGQAWLGETQYF
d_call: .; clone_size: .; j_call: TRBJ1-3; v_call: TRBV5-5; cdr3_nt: TGTGCCAGCAGCTTACAGGGAGCTGGAAACACCATATATTTT; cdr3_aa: CASSLQGAGNTIYF
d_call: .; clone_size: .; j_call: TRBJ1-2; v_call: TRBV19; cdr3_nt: TGTGCCAGTAGTCCAAGGGGGGGCGAGATCGTCTACACCTTC; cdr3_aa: CASSPRGGEIVYTF
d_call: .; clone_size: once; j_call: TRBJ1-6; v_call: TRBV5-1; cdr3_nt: TGCGCCAGCAGATTTGGGGGGGCGGGTAATTCACCCCTCCACTTT; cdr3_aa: CASRFGGAGNSPLHF
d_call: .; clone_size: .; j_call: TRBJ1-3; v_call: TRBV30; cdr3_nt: TGTGCCTGGAGTGTACGAGTATCTGGAAACACCATATATTTT; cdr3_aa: CAWSVRVSGNTIYF
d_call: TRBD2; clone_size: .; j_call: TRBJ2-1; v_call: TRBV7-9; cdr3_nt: TGTGCCAGCAGCGAAGCCGGGACTAGAGGGAGTGGGGGGTTCTTC; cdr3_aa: CASSEAGTRGSGGFF
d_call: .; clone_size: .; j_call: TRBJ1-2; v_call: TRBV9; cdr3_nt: TGTGCCAGCAGCGGGGGCCGATCTTATGGCTACACCTTC; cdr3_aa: CASSGGRSYGYTF
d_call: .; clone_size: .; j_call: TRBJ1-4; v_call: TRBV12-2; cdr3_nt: TGTGCAAGTCGCTTAGTGAGCGACAGGGAAGCAACTAATGAAAAACTGTTTTTT; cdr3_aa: CASRLVSDREATNEKLFF
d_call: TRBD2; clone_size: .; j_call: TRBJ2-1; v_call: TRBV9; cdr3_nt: TGTGCCAGCACCTTGACTAGCGGGGGGGCTGATGAGCAGCTCTTC; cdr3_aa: CASTLTSGGADEQLF
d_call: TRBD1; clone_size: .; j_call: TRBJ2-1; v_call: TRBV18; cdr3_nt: TGTGCCAGCTCACCTCGACAGGGGGCACCCCCCAATGAGCAGTTCTTC; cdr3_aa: CASSPRQGAPPNEQFF
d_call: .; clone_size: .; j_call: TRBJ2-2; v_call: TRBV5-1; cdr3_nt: TGCGCCAGCAGCACGGACAGGAACACCGGGGAGCTGTTTTTT; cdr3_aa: CASSTDRNTGELFF
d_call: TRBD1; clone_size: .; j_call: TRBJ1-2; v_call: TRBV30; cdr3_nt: TGTGCCTGGAGGGCCCAGTCGACAGGGGGCGAAGGCTACACCTTC; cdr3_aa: CAWRAQSTGGEGYTF
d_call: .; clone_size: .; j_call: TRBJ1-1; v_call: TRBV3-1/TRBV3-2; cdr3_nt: TGTGCCAGCAGCCCCCAGGACAGCCGAGGGACTGAAGCTTTCTTT; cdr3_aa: CASSPQDSRGTEAFF
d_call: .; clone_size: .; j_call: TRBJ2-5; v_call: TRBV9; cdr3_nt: TGTGCCAGCAGCGGTGGGACAGCGGGTGGCCAAGAGACCCAGTACTTC; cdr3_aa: CASSGGTAGGQETQYF
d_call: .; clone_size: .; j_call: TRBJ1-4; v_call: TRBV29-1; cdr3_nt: TGCAGCGTCCGTGGGCCTGATGAAAAACTGTTTTTT; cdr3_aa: CSVRGPDEKLFF
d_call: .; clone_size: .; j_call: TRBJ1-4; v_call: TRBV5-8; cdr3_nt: TGTGCCAGCAGCTGGGGATCTAGGCAGGGATCAACTAATGAAAAACTGTTTTTT; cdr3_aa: CASSWGSRQGSTNEKLFF
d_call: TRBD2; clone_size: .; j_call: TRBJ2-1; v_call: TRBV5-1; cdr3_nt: TGCGCCAGCAGCTTGGCCGGGAGGGCTTGGGATGAGCAGTTCTTC; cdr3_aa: CASSLAGRAWDEQFF
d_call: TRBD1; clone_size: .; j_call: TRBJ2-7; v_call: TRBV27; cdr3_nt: TGTGCCAGCAGTTTTAATAAGGGGGCGTTCTACGAGCAGTACTTC; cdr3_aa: CASSFNKGAFYEQYF
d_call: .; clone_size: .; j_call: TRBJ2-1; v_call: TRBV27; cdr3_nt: TGTGCCAGCAGTCCCACGGGGGTCTCCTACAATGAGCAGTTCTTC; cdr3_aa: CASSPTGVSYNEQFF